This record concerns one T cell receptor beta chain sequence. In germline, CDR1 is KGHSH, CDR2 LQKENI. CDR3 length: 12 amino acids. The V end was cut by 3 bases, the J end by 7 bases, with 9 bases between. These data belong to a study of blood T cell repertoires in COVID-19. Turning to the study itself: From T cells, B-cell-depleted T cells, or PBMCs came the material, which was cDNA or gDNA.

Method: immunoSEQ multiplex PCR; TCRdb's copy keeps in-frame clones and lacks some. Of roughly 410,000 clones listed, 89% were seen once; the top ten hold 1.5% to 1.7%. Seattle's cohort entered during active infection and was followed longitudinally. This TCR was sampled from a woman aged 40 to 50 with COVID-19, enrolled during active disease. Sequencing used peripheral blood. This chain uses TRBV18 with TRBJ1-1; no reliable D call. DNA of the CDR3: TGTGCCAGCTCACCGGGCGGGGATGAAGCTTTCTTT. Residues: CASSPGGDEAFF.